Listed below are T cell receptor beta chains from one sample, sequenced in a study of blood T cell repertoires in COVID-19. Only in-frame clones appear in the TCRdb table, and some are missing; sequencing was by immunoSEQ multiplex PCR. The sample carries roughly 200,000 clones, approximately 88% recorded once. What was sequenced was peripheral blood. The receptor set was obtained from a man aged 40-55 years with acute or convalescent COVID-19. The CDR3 runs from the conserved cysteine through the conserved F or W. Each record gives: D gene, J gene, V gene, clone size, CDR3 DNA, CDR3 protein. The D gene is left open where the match is weak. The size entry is marked missing in some rows and otherwise reads once, few, many or a size class.

.,TRBJ1-3,TRBV2,.,TGTGCCAGCAGTTCGCGGTACTCCGCTGGAAACACCATATATTTT,CASSSRYSAGNTIYF
.,TRBJ2-1,TRBV2,.,TGTGCCAGCAATACTAGGTACAATGAGCAGTTCTTC,CASNTRYNEQFF
.,TRBJ1-5,TRBV30,.,TGTGCCTGGAGTGGGCCGAGGAGCAATCAGCCCCAGCATTTT,CAWSGPRSNQPQHF
TRBD1,TRBJ1-1,TRBV30,once,TGTGCCTGGAGTTTGACAGGGGGTTGGACTGAAGCTTTCTTT,CAWSLTGGWTEAFF
TRBD1,TRBJ1-1,TRBV10-2,.,TGCGCCAGCAGTATGACAGGGACCACTGAAGCTTTCTTT,CASSMTGTTEAFF
.,TRBJ1-6,TRBV7-3,few,TGTGCCAGCAGCTTAGGGCTAAAGAATTCACCCCTCCACTTT,CASSLGLKNSPLHF
.,TRBJ1-3,TRBV10-3,few,TGTGCCATCAGTGCTGGGGACATCTCTGGAAACACCATATATTTT,CAISAGDISGNTIYF
TRBD2,TRBJ2-1,TRBV7-2,.,TGTGCCAGCAGTAGGGCTAGCGGTTCCTACAATGAGCAGTTCTTC,CASSRASGSYNEQFF
TRBD1,TRBJ1-1,TRBV6-1,once,TGTGCCAGCAGTGAGGGTTACAGGGGCGCTGAAGCTTTCTTT,CASSEGYRGAEAFF
.,TRBJ2-7,TRBV29-1,.,TGCAGCGTTGAACCCCAGGGATCCGAGCAGTACTTC,CSVEPQGSEQYF
.,TRBJ1-1,TRBV19,.,TGTGCCAGTAGTATAGCAGGGAACGCTTTCTTT,CASSIAGNAFF
.,TRBJ2-5,TRBV7-2,.,TGTGCCAGCAGCCCACAGACCAATTGGGCGACCCAGTACTTC,CASSPQTNWATQYF
TRBD1,TRBJ1-2,TRBV27,.,TGTGCCAGCAGTTTATGGGGACAGGGCTATGGCTACACCTTC,CASSLWGQGYGYTF
.,TRBJ1-1,TRBV19,once,TGTGCCAGTAGTTTTTCCAGGATGAACACTGAAGCTTTCTTT,CASSFSRMNTEAFF
TRBD2,TRBJ2-7,TRBV7-2,.,TGTGCCAGCAGCTCCACGGGACTAGCCGGAACCGAGCAGTACTTC,CASSSTGLAGTEQYF
TRBD1,TRBJ2-6,TRBV9,.,TGTGCCAGCAGCGAGGGGGACAGATTCTCTGGGGCCAACGTCCTGACTTTC,CASSEGDRFSGANVLTF
TRBD2,TRBJ2-5,TRBV3-1/TRBV3-2,.,TGTGCCAGCAGACCCCCGGCTAGCGGACGAGAGACCCAGTACTTC,CASRPPASGRETQYF
.,TRBJ1-1,TRBV29-1,.,TGCAGCGTTGAAGAAAACGGGGGGCGGGCTTTCTTT,CSVEENGGRAFF
.,TRBJ1-1,TRBV9,.,TGTGCCAGCAGTGCAAGCTTGACGGGTTACACTGAAGCTTTCTTT,CASSASLTGYTEAFF
TRBD2,TRBJ2-1,TRBV7-9,.,TGTGCCAGCAGCTTGATGAGTACTAGCGGGAGGGAGCAGTTCTTC,CASSLMSTSGREQFF
.,TRBJ2-2,TRBV5-1,.,TGCGCCAGCAGCCGACAGCGACCTTCGAACACCGGGGAGCTGTTTTTT,CASSRQRPSNTGELFF
TRBD2,TRBJ2-3,TRBV12-3/TRBV12-4,.,TGTGCCAGCGCAGCGGGAGCGGGAGATACGCAGTATTTT,CASAAGAGDTQYF
TRBD1,TRBJ1-2,TRBV19,.,TGTGCCAGTAGTAAGGAGGGGGCGCTGGGCTACACCTTC,CASSKEGALGYTF
.,TRBJ2-5,TRBV18,.,TGTGCCAGCTCACCAGAGGTTCGGAGAGAGACCCAGTACTTC,CASSPEVRRETQYF
.,TRBJ2-3,TRBV9,.,TGTGCCAGCAGCGTACTAGCGTACGATACGCAGTATTTT,CASSVLAYDTQYF
.,TRBJ2-5,TRBV18,.,TGTGCCAGCTCTCAACAGGGAGGGGAGACCCAGTACTTC,CASSQQGGETQYF
.,TRBJ1-4,TRBV28,once,TGTGCCAGCAGCCGACAGGATTCAACTAATGAAAAACTGTTTTTT,CASSRQDSTNEKLFF
.,TRBJ1-2,TRBV19,.,TGTGCCAGTAGTGTGGACAGCCTCTATGGCTACACCTTC,CASSVDSLYGYTF
.,TRBJ1-2,TRBV10-1,.,TGCGCCAGCAGTGATGGTCTAGATGGCTACACCTTC,CASSDGLDGYTF
.,TRBJ1-5,TRBV7-2,.,TGTGCCAGCAGCTTCCGACATCCGCCCCAGCATTTT,CASSFRHPPQHF
.,TRBJ1-3,TRBV30,.,TGTGCCTGGAGTGGCCAGGCTGGAAACACCATATATTTT,CAWSGQAGNTIYF
.,TRBJ1-2,TRBV4-3,once,TGCGCCAGCAGCCAAGATTCAGGGTTTTATGGCTACACCTTC,CASSQDSGFYGYTF
.,TRBJ2-7,TRBV30,once,TGTGCCTGGGGGGCTACACGGGACGAGCAGTACTTC,CAWGATRDEQYF
TRBD1,TRBJ1-2,TRBV6-5,.,TGTGCCAGCATTCCGGGACAGGGGGCCGGAGGCTACACCTTC,CASIPGQGAGGYTF
.,TRBJ2-7,TRBV5-1,.,TGCGCCAGCAGCTTGGAACCAGCGGTCTCCTACGAGCAGTACTTC,CASSLEPAVSYEQYF
TRBD2,TRBJ2-3,TRBV11-1,.,TGTGCCAGCAGCCGACTAGCGGGAGAGACAGATACGCAGTATTTT,CASSRLAGETDTQYF
TRBD1,TRBJ2-5,TRBV6-5,many,TGTGCCAGCAGAAAGGGACAGCGAAGGGAGACCCAGTACTTC,CASRKGQRRETQYF
.,TRBJ1-1,TRBV7-8,.,TGTGCCAGCAGCCCTTGGGGGGGAGACACTGAAGCTTTCTTT,CASSPWGGDTEAFF
TRBD1,TRBJ1-1,TRBV4-2,.,TGTGCCAGCAGCCAAGCTAAGGGAACAGGGGGCTACACTGAAGCTTTCTTT,CASSQAKGTGGYTEAFF
TRBD2,TRBJ2-7,TRBV19,.,TGTGCCAGTAGTATAGGACTAGCGTGGGAGCAGTACTTC,CASSIGLAWEQYF
.,TRBJ2-7,TRBV5-4,.,TGTGCCAGCAGCCGGGACTACGAGCAGTACTTC,CASSRDYEQYF
.,TRBJ1-1,TRBV12-3/TRBV12-4,.,TGTGCCGTTCGGCCAGGGACTGAGGCTTTCTTT,CAVRPGTEAFF
TRBD2,TRBJ2-7,TRBV11-2,.,TGTGCCAGCAGCCCCCGGACGAATAGCGGGGTCTCCTACGAGCAGTACTTC,CASSPRTNSGVSYEQYF
.,TRBJ1-6,TRBV27,.,TGTGCCAGCAGTTTAACAGGGATTTCACCCCTCCACTTT,CASSLTGISPLHF
TRBD2,TRBJ2-1,TRBV5-1,.,TGCGCCAGCAGCTTAGGGACTAGCGGGAGCTCCTACAATGAGCAGTTCTTC,CASSLGTSGSSYNEQFF
TRBD2,TRBJ2-7,TRBV5-6,few,TGTGCCAGCAGCTTGCCGGGACTAGCCTCCGAGCAGTACTTC,CASSLPGLASEQYF
.,TRBJ2-1,TRBV19,.,TGTGCCAGTAGTACCACGGTCCTAACCGGGAATGAGCAGTTCTTC,CASSTTVLTGNEQFF
TRBD2,TRBJ2-1,TRBV23-1,.,TGCGCCAGCAGTCTCCCCCCCCGGACTAGCGGGAGTGATGAGCAGTTCTTC,CASSLPPRTSGSDEQFF
.,TRBJ1-5,TRBV2,.,TGTGCCAGCTTGGGCAGGGGCAATCAGCCCCAGCATTTT,CASLGRGNQPQHF
TRBD1,TRBJ2-3,TRBV19,once,TGTGCCAGTATGGGGACAGGGGAGCCGACAGATACGCAGTATTTT,CASMGTGEPTDTQYF
TRBD2,TRBJ2-1,TRBV28,.,TGTGCCAGCAGTTTAAGTCTAGCGGGGTACAATGAGCAGTTCTTC,CASSLSLAGYNEQFF
TRBD2,TRBJ2-3,TRBV7-9,few,TGTGCCAGCAGCCTCCTCGCGGGAGAAGCAGATACGCAGTATTTT,CASSLLAGEADTQYF
.,TRBJ1-1,TRBV2,.,TGTGCCAGCAGAAACAGAGAATTCGGGGCTGAAGCTTTCTTT,CASRNREFGAEAFF